This record looks at one T cell receptor (beta chain) sequence and its context. One junction end does not reproduce the germline sequence, and a read error may be involved. Original analysis: Estimation of nucleated cell counts relied on the amplification of reference gene primers. TCRdb keeps only in-frame clones here, not all; method: immunoSEQ multiplex PCR. V and J calls and clone size follow that table, whereas D and trimming were derived from the DNA. This table has about 440,000 clones, about 90% appearing once. This sample stems from a study of blood T cell repertoires in COVID-19. From germline, CDR1 is SNHLY and CDR2 FYNNEI. The CDR3 is made up of 12 amino acids.

This TCR came from a woman between 18 and 29 years old with acute COVID-19. This chain connects TRBV2 to TRBJ2-7; D is unclear. Sequencing was carried out using PBMCs or T cells enriched from blood (not recorded which). The CDR3 coding sequence is TGTGCCAGCAGTGTCCCGCCGGCGGCGAGTATCTTC. It is translated as CASSVPPAASIF.